This TCR beta chain was profiled in a study of T-cell memory formation after mild COVID-19. The CDR3 totals 13 residues. Deletions cut 6 bases from V and 4 bases from J, with 12 bases between. Findings and caveats of the study: CD4+ clones that contracted lay mainly in CM and EM; CD8+ ones lay in EMRA. Clones that got smaller from day 15 to 85 had even CD4/CD8, while clones growing later tipped toward CD4+.

With constant-segment primers, 5'RACE yielded cDNA libraries of TCR alpha and TCR beta that carried sample barcodes and UMIs. TCRdb passed the 5' RACE reads through MiXCR, listing each CDR3 protein once. This sample has about 470,000 distinct CDR3 sequences, with 20% to 30% found just once. Regarding this clonotype: Its antigen is undetermined.

J is TRBJ2-5 and V is TRBV12-3 or TRBV12-4, with a weak D call TRBD2 (5 bases). Sequencing was carried out using PBMCs or a T cell subset sorted from them (not recorded which). This clonotype was sampled from an adult woman who had mild COVID-19 (a few samples of this study predate the infection). Cell type and time point are not known. The CDR3 DNA is TGTGCCAGCAGCCATAGGGCGGGAGAGACCCAGTACTTC. Its translation is CASSHRAGETQYF.